This T cell receptor beta chain was obtained from a study of blood T cell repertoires in COVID-19. Exposed participants came across a COVID-19 case within 2 weeks before study entry. In germline, CDR1 is SEHNR, CDR2 FQNEAQ (reference sequence). The CDR3 contains 12 residues. V dropped 8 bases and J dropped 9; count of bases not matched to a gene: 4. Sequencing used immunoSEQ multiplex PCR; TCRdb keeps in-frame clones, though not all of them. Here the sample spans approximately 340,000 clones, approximately 90% being singletons. This TCR was recovered from a middle-aged woman who had been exposed to COVID-19. The material sequenced was PBMCs or T cells enriched from blood (not recorded which). The rearrangement uses TRBV7-9 and TRBJ2-1, with 10 bases aligning to TRBD1. The CDR3 sequence is CASRGQGSEQFF. Written as DNA, the CDR3 is TGTGCCAGCCGGGGACAGGGGAGTGAGCAGTTCTTC.